The clone carrying this TCR beta chain was picked up one time. The entry originates in a study of blood T cell repertoires in COVID-19. Across the whole study: The United States, Italy and Spain provided the acute and convalescent COVID-19 samples.

Method: immunoSEQ multiplex PCR; TCRdb's copy keeps in-frame clones and lacks some. The repertoire holds about 250,000 clones, with around nine tenths as singletons. The germline V gene encodes CDR1 SGHNT and CDR2 YYREEE (reference sequence). Unmatched junction bases numbered 15, after V lost 2 bases and J lost 11 bases. The CDR3 has 15 residues. This clonotype originated in a woman aged 55-75 years who had recovered from COVID-19. The rearrangement uses TRBV5-4 and TRBJ1-1; 7 bases align to TRBD1. The sample was peripheral blood. The CDR3 here is CASSLRGTARDRAFF. In nucleotides, the CDR3 is TGTGCCAGCAGCTTACGTGGGACAGCTAGGGATAGGGCTTTCTTT.